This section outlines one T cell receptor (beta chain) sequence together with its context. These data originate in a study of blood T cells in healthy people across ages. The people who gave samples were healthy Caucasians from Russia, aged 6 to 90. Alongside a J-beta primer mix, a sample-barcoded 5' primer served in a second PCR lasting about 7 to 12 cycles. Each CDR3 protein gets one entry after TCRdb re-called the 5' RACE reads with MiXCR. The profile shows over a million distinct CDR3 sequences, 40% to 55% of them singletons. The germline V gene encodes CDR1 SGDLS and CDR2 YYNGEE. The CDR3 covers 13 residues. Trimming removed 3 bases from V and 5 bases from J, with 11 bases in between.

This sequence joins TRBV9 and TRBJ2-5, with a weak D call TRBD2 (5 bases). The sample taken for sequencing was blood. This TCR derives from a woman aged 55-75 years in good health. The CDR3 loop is CASSDPPGETQYF. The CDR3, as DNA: TGTGCCAGCAGCGATCCCCCGGGGGAGACCCAGTACTTC.